This T cell receptor beta chain appears in the sequencing data of a study of blood T cell repertoires in COVID-19. Overall study context: The samples span acute and convalescent COVID-19 from the United States, Italy and Spain. PBMCs, B-cell-depleted T cells, or T cells provided the cDNA or gDNA that made up the material.

The authors' processing: The authors estimated nucleated cell counts from reference gene primer amplification. Data came from immunoSEQ multiplex PCR; TCRdb stores just in-frame clones and leaves some out. That table is the source of V, J and clone size, and D and trimming were worked out from the DNA. The data show some 70,000 clones, with about nine tenths seen just once and 5.5% to 7% held by the top ten. Germline V gene sequence: CDR1 MDHEN, CDR2 SYDVKM. The CDR3 contains 15 residues. V lost 2 bases to trimming and J lost 4 bases, with 15 bases between them. The TCR was taken from a woman in her 70s with acute or convalescent COVID-19. Sequencing was done on a sample of peripheral blood. The V and J genes are TRBV28 and TRBJ2-7; tentative D call: TRBD1 (6 bases). The CDR3 spells CASSLLGQGKYEQYF. DNA of the CDR3: TGTGCCAGCAGTTTACTGGGTCAGGGGAAATACGAGCAGTACTTC.